The text below deals with one T cell receptor beta chain. This clone was counted only a few times. No antigen is known for it. Base qualities are not at hand, and no much larger clone is one base apart. The meaning of the sample's time point label: week 35, safety follow-up. Each vaccine dose, consisting of 300 ug of a 20-mer mutant IDH1 peptide in Montanide, was administered subcutaneously with topical imiquimod. Eight vaccinations were administered to patients in weeks 1, 3, 5, 7, 11, 15, 19 and 23, corresponding to visits V03 through V10. Newly diagnosed WHO grade 3 or 4 IDH1-mutant astrocytomas showing loss of nuclear ATRX were present in the donors. The samples were drawn from NOA16, a multicentre, single-arm, open-label phase I trial in Germany that tested a mutant IDH1 peptide vaccine in humans for the first time. The DNeasy Blood and Tissue Kit was used to extract genomic DNA from EDTA blood for TCRB sequencing.

The data belong to a study of a mutant IDH1 vaccine in newly diagnosed glioma (dated by TCRdb to the early 2020s). Regarding the research as a whole: Vaccination began 4-6 weeks after radiotherapy alone, or alongside temozolomide cycles in the chemotherapy-containing groups. Longitudinal TCRB deep sequencing was done for 25 to 30 treated patients, wherever samples were available for exploratory analyses. Visit V12 was the week-35 safety follow-up and visit V13 was the week-47 end of study. Peripheral blood was drawn at six visits: V03 (baseline), V05, V07, V10, V12 and V13. Before enrollment, most patients had been given radiochemotherapy with temozolomide as standard therapy, while the rest had received either radiotherapy alone or temozolomide alone. Of the 32 patients who were treated, around 60% were male and approximately 40% were female, and the mean age was roughly 40 years.

From a lookup of the germline V gene, CDR1 and CDR2 are SQVTM and ANQGSEA. Including the terminal cysteine and phenylalanine, the CDR3 comprises 16 residues. Only CDR3 DNA remains: 48 bases, in frame from the first base. V is clipped by 5 bases and J by 0 bases, and the sequence between their germline boundaries is 19 bases long. The library was made by the immunoSEQ multiplex PCR assay. Rearranged TCR beta chain sequences were amplified with the hsTCRB Kit following the manufacturer's protocol. Sequencing of TCRB libraries was carried out on an Illumina MiSeq. Concerning the study's data processing: The proprietary platform of the kit vendor was used for demultiplexing, trimming and gene mapping. TCRdb took over this immuneACCESS table, retaining in-frame rearrangements with V and J assigned. Such tables are incomplete; in checked studies, under half of the missing clones stem from an unresolved V gene, and the remainder is unexplained. V and J calls and clone size follow that table, whereas D and trimming were derived from the DNA. The sample has tens of thousands of clones on record, 81% of them singletons. The ten largest clones represent roughly 5.7% of the sample.

On the study overall, not on this receptor specifically: The authors stated that sample limitations prevented analyses of patient blood samples from being reproduced. Availability determined which PBMC samples were chosen for TCRB deep sequencing. Immune responses induced by the vaccine were seen in approximately 92% of patients across multiple MHC alleles. Pseudoprogression appeared unrelated to alterations in the top peripheral T cell clonotypes detected by TCRB sequencing.

The sample consisted of PBMCs, taken from a glioma patient whose treatment included an IDH1 peptide vaccine. The TCR comes from a man aged 40-50 years with glioma. The rearranged segments are TRBV29-1 and TRBJ1-1; no D gene can be assigned with confidence. The DNA is as follows: TGCAGCGTTCCCCCTGTCCCCCTCCGAATGAACACTGAAGCTTTCTTT. This codes for CSVPPVPLRMNTEAFF.